This TCR beta chain was retrieved from a study of radiation and T cells in renal cell carcinoma. Study information: Nephrectomy followed 15 Gy stereotactic body radiation by 4 weeks. The study's findings and limits: From baseline, blood top tumor clonotypes peaked at 2 weeks post-radiation. Baseline intratumoral clonotype presence is unknown without pretreatment biopsies.

Described time point: blood 2 weeks post-SBRT. Specified treatment: 15 Gy SBRT to primary tumor, nephrectomy 4 weeks later. Here immunoSEQ multiplex PCR was the method, and the copy in TCRdb shows in-frame clones only, minus some. This sample yields 150,000 to 190,000 clones, of which 87% are seen a single time; over 10% belongs to the top ten. With regard to this clone: The antigen is not known. Other DNA sequences in the same sample also yield this CDR3.

The CDR3 has 14 amino acids. V lost 0 bases to trimming and J lost 1 base, with 7 bases between them. CDR1 and CDR2 from the germline V gene are SGHRS and YFSETQ. The sequence derives from a woman between 45 and 60 years old with renal cell carcinoma. The sample was blood, taken from a patient whose treatment included radiotherapy and nephrectomy. This chain connects TRBV5-1 to TRBJ1-1; D is ambiguous. The CDR3 nucleotides are TGCGCCAGCAGCTTGGCGGGTTGGAACACTGAAGCTTTCTTT. Its translation: CASSLAGWNTEAFF.